This T cell receptor (beta chain) appears in the sequencing data of a study of cytomegalovirus exposure and HLA in healthy donors. PCR primers comprised 60 Vbeta and 13 Jbeta primers. Sequencing used immunoSEQ multiplex PCR; TCRdb keeps in-frame clones, though not all of them. The sample data list approximately 68,000 clones. Sequencing was carried out using PBMCs. The sequence derives from a female donor in good health and CMV-seropositive.

The CDR3 sequence: CASSPRTGSTEAFF. In nucleotides, the CDR3 is TGTGCCAGCAGCCCACGGACAGGGAGCACTGAAGCTTTCTTT. The chain carries TRBV9 and TRBJ1-1; 8 nucleotides line up with TRBD1. CDR3 length: 14 residues. CDR1 SGDLS and CDR2 YYNGEE come from the germline V gene. Trimming cost V 4 bases and J 4 bases; bases outside gene matches: 6.